These T cell receptor beta chains were read from a single sample in a study of T-cell memory formation after mild COVID-19. In TCRdb, the 5' RACE reads were re-called with MiXCR into one record per CDR3 protein. The table shows around 250,000 distinct CDR3 sequences, with around a tenth occurring only once. The sample taken for sequencing was PBMCs or a T cell subset sorted from them (not recorded which). The origin of the receptors is a man younger than 35 who had mild COVID-19 (a few samples of this study predate the infection). Cell type and time point are not known. Each CDR3 is given with its conserved first and last residue. The D gene is left open where the match is weak. Expanded clones are given a class, and other clones once, few, many or no size at all.

D,J,size,V,DNA,CDR3
TRBD1,TRBJ2-7,NA,TRBV18,TGTGCCAGCTCACCACCTGAGGGGGCGAACGAGCAGTACTTC,CASSPPEGANEQYF
NA,TRBJ1-1,few,TRBV5-1,TGCGCCAGCAGCCGCGGGGACATGAACACTGAAGCTTTCTTT,CASSRGDMNTEAFF
NA,TRBJ1-2,NA,TRBV2,TGTGCCAGCAGTGAAAGGGCTAACTATGGCTACACCTTC,CASSERANYGYTF
TRBD1,TRBJ1-2,NA,TRBV9,TGTGCCAGCAGCGGTGGGACAGGACGGTATGGCTACACCTTC,CASSGGTGRYGYTF
NA,TRBJ1-4,few,TRBV7-9,TGTGCCAGCAGCTTTATGGGAAGTCGAGAAAAACTGTTTTTT,CASSFMGSREKLFF
NA,TRBJ1-5,NA,TRBV5-6,TGTGCCAGCAGCTTGGGAAGAGGGGCCCAGCCCCAGCATTTT,CASSLGRGAQPQHF
NA,TRBJ2-1,NA,TRBV4-1,TGCGCCAGCAGCCCCCAGTCGGCAGGTGGGGGCGGTGAGCAGTTCTTC,CASSPQSAGGGGEQFF
NA,TRBJ1-1,few,TRBV6-4,TGTGCCAGCACTACGACGGCAGGGCACACTGAAGCTTTCTTT,CASTTTAGHTEAFF
NA,TRBJ1-5,few,TRBV18,TGTGCCAGCTCACCGGGCAGGGTATTCGGCAATCAGCCCCAGCATTTT,CASSPGRVFGNQPQHF
NA,TRBJ1-1,few,TRBV12-5,TGTGCTAGTGGTGTGGGTCTTCTGGGCACTGAAGCTTTCTTT,CASGVGLLGTEAFF
TRBD2,TRBJ2-3,NA,TRBV12-3/TRBV12-4,TGTGCCAGCAGCCCCGGCGGGGGGTCAGATACGCAGTATTTT,CASSPGGGSDTQYF
TRBD2,TRBJ2-7,few,TRBV6-5,TGTGCCAGCAGTTATTTAGCGGGGCCCTACGAGCAGTACTTC,CASSYLAGPYEQYF
TRBD1,TRBJ1-2,many,TRBV27,TGTGCCAGCAGTTTCGGACAGGGCTATGGCTACACCTTC,CASSFGQGYGYTF
NA,TRBJ1-6,NA,TRBV4-3,TGCGCCAGCAGCCTGAGGGATTCCTGGCCACCCCTCCACTTT,CASSLRDSWPPLHF
TRBD1,TRBJ1-2,few,TRBV3-1,TGTGCCAGCAGCCAAGATAGGGGGCAGGGGAGAGGCTACACCTTC,CASSQDRGQGRGYTF
NA,TRBJ2-5,NA,TRBV4-3,TGCGCCAGCAGCCAACTCCAGGGTACTCAAGAGACCCAGTACTTC,CASSQLQGTQETQYF
TRBD1,TRBJ1-1,NA,TRBV7-2,TGTGCCAGCAGCGTCGGGTGGACAGGGGGCGCCTCCGCTTTCTTT,CASSVGWTGGASAFF
NA,TRBJ1-1,few,TRBV10-1,TGCGCCAGCAGTGAGTGGGAGTCTCCAAGGGGCACTGAAGCTTTCTTT,CASSEWESPRGTEAFF
NA,TRBJ2-1,NA,TRBV12-3/TRBV12-4,TGTGCCAGCAGCCCTACCATCTACAATGAGCAGTTCTTC,CASSPTIYNEQFF
NA,TRBJ2-4,many,TRBV11-2,TGTGCCAGCAGCACCCCCAGGACAGAGAAAAACATTCAGTACTTC,CASSTPRTEKNIQYF
NA,TRBJ1-2,NA,TRBV7-3,TGTGCCAGCAGCCCCCAAGCGGGAGGGTATGGCTACACCTTC,CASSPQAGGYGYTF
TRBD2,TRBJ2-3,NA,TRBV11-3,TGTGCCAGCAGCGTTGGACTAGCGGGCGCTACGCAGTATTTT,CASSVGLAGATQYF
TRBD1,TRBJ1-5,NA,TRBV29-1,TGCAGCGTCGCGGGGACAGGGGAAGATAATCAGCCCCAGCATTTT,CSVAGTGEDNQPQHF
NA,TRBJ2-3,many,TRBV5-1,TGCGCCAGCAGCTTGGCAGAGTACTCGGAAGATACGCAGTATTTT,CASSLAEYSEDTQYF
NA,TRBJ2-1,NA,TRBV18,TGTGCCAGCTCACCCGGGACCGACCGGGTCCACAATGAGCAGTTCTTC,CASSPGTDRVHNEQFF
NA,TRBJ1-1,few,TRBV4-3,TGCGCCAGCAGCCAAGTCGGGTATGGACATAAGGGTGAAGCTTTCTTT,CASSQVGYGHKGEAFF
NA,TRBJ1-1,NA,TRBV7-2,TGTGCCAGCAGACTCAGGGTTCTGAACACTGAAGCTTTCTTT,CASRLRVLNTEAFF
NA,TRBJ2-6,few,TRBV4-2,TGTGCCAGCAGCCAAGATTTGGAGTGGAGATCTGGGGCCAACGTCCTGACTTTC,CASSQDLEWRSGANVLTF
NA,TRBJ2-7,many,TRBV20-1,TGCAGTGCTAGAGTCCAGGCGAGCTCCTACGAGCAGTACTTC,CSARVQASSYEQYF
NA,TRBJ2-5,few,TRBV12-3/TRBV12-4,TGTGCCAGCAGTTTAGCCCCCTTGGAGACCCAGTACTTC,CASSLAPLETQYF
NA,TRBJ2-1,few,TRBV7-2,TGTGCCAGCAGCTTAGTTGTGACAGACAACAATGAGCAGTTCTTC,CASSLVVTDNNEQFF